This T cell receptor (beta chain) was observed in a study of cytomegalovirus exposure and HLA in healthy donors (TCRdb year 2017). At the level of the whole study: In an earlier analysis of roughly 500 of the donors, around 300 Gb of sequence data and some 120 million unique TCR beta sequences from 150 million to 200 million T cells were reported. Class I and class II HLA loci were covered by the typing at four-digit resolution. The study profiled the T cell repertoires of around 700 subjects by immunosequencing and related them to cytomegalovirus serostatus. A later genetic analysis took genome-wide SNP genotypes for about 55% of the roughly 670 donors and used that subset as a discovery cohort. The number of typed donors differed by locus: 629-630 for A, B, C, DRB1 and DQB1; 500 to 550 for DQA1; roughly 600 for DPA1; and about 450 for DPB1. An earlier analysis of some 500 of the donors used high-throughput TCR beta sequencing to judge whether each TCR beta V gene segment behaved as functional or pseudogenic. In a later analysis, previously published TCR beta repertoires from 666 donors were re-analyzed and high-resolution HLA genotyping was added so that TCR occurrence patterns could be studied. Across about 370 genotyped donors of the cohort, an average of roughly 250,000 unique TCR beta nucleotide sequences per donor were sequenced, and approximately 17% of those sequences were non-productive. Of the 350 to 400 genotyped donors, about 80% fell in the genetic ancestry cluster associated with self-reported Caucasian donors. Besides the first cohort of approximately 710 subjects, a separate validation cohort made up of around 120 different subjects was used. Donor age, sex, ethnicity and CMV serostatus were compiled together with the repertoire data. A handful of DR-DQ haplotypes were treated as single units for association and clustering because of strong linkage in the cohort. The study was designed to test whether signatures of past pathogen exposure could be identified by cataloging public T cell receptors. In the later analysis, no new phenotypic data were used to find candidate immune exposures; instead, reliance was placed on TCR beta sequences and their occurrence across donors. The study combined high-throughput TCR immunosequencing, statistical association of individual TCRs with disease status, and machine learning to predict cytomegalovirus infection status. An early release covering roughly 640 HLA-typed donors comprised 250 to 350 gigabases of sequencing data and around 80 million unique TCR sequences. Every repertoire in the discovery cohort had been generated on one and the same sequencing platform. Overall study outcomes, separate from this receptor: Most TCR sequences were seen in very few donors, while some public TCRs were found in many individuals. V-gene and J-gene trimming of TCR beta chains was associated with a missense DCLRE1C variant in a later genetic analysis, and the association was replicated in an independent cohort. Specific HLA alleles were associated with 15,000 to 20,000 TCR beta sequences at a false discovery rate of 0.05 in a later analysis. When HLA alleles, especially DR and DQ, strongly co-occurred, attributing TCR associations to individual alleles was difficult. A later analysis found that HLA-associated TCR beta chains were more clonally expanded and had lower generation probabilities than equally common non-associated chains. A further reported finding was that TCR beta sequences accurately predicted the HLA-A and HLA-B alleles for most subjects in the first cohort. Presence/absence analyses assumed roughly uniform sequencing depth across donors, an assumption that may not hold. A cluster of highly shared sequence variants was judged likely to be a technical artifact of the sequencing pipeline. In vitro tests confirmed that a few of the cytomegalovirus-associated TCR beta chains recognize cytomegalovirus antigens. According to a later genetic analysis, donors in an Asian-associated ancestry cluster had fewer N-insertions in productive TCRs than the roughly 660-donor mean. A total of about 180 TCR beta chains were listed by the study as associated with cytomegalovirus. According to the authors, the approach could potentially be generalized to other disease states and immunological phenotypes. Several of the top co-occurrence clusters appeared to be linked to parvovirus B19, influenza, CMV and Epstein-Barr virus, according to a later analysis. Cytomegalovirus status was reported to be diagnosed by the classifier with high specificity and sensitivity in both the original and validation cohorts. Linkage disequilibrium might explain the correlated functional status among segregating V segments, but an unknown experimental factor could not be ruled out. According to a later analysis, TCR association rates differed among HLA loci, with DRB1 alleles showing the most associated TCRs and HLA-C alleles showing the fewest. HLA typing was unavailable for some donors at each locus, so association tests used only the typed subset. For the cohort, immune exposure information was limited to CMV serostatus. An earlier analysis of 587 of the donors showed that most TCR beta V segments appeared in productive rearrangements either about 87% or about 30% of the time, which broadly matched IMGT annotations. Because counts were too low, around 18 rarely observed V segments, including chromosome 9 orphons, were left out of the earlier analysis of some 640 of the donors. Only TCR beta chains were sequenced in this cohort, and the absence of alpha or paired-chain data limited detectable features. Because the 87-base-pair reads could not distinguish some IMGT-functional V segments, including TRBV6-2 and TRBV6-3, those segments were excluded. According to a later analysis, most CMV-associated TCR beta chains appeared to be HLA-restricted, and the HLA associations seemed to be driven largely by CMV exposure.

About this clone: What antigen it recognizes has not been identified. Base qualities were left out, and no much larger clone turns up one base away.

V drops 7 bases and J drops 1 base, leaving 11 bases in between. The CDR3 starts with the cysteine, ends with the phenylalanine, and has 15 residues. CDR3 DNA only is kept here, 45 bases in frame from base 1. The germline V gene sets CDR1 to SNHLY and CDR2 to FYNNEI. The cohort consisted of 600 or so healthy bone marrow donors. Cohort members were all nominally healthy when sampled, although unrecorded immune exposures were likely present. The donor tested CMV seropositive, placing the donor among the 310 or so seropositive members of the cohort. Every donor gave a peripheral blood sample, and the peripheral blood mononuclear cells from that sample were used for TCR beta sequencing. The Qiagen DNeasy Blood Extraction Kit was used to extract genomic DNA from the blood cell samples. Libraries came from the immunoSEQ multiplex PCR assay. A mixture of 60 forward primers for TCR Vbeta segments and 13 reverse primers for TCR Jbeta segments was used in the multiplex PCR. The CDR3 region of rearranged TCR beta genes was amplified from genomic DNA with a multiplex PCR assay. The amplified TCR beta libraries were sequenced on the Illumina HiSeq System as 87-base-pair reads. The published analysis was carried out like this. A later analysis tallied 70 million to 100 million unique TCR beta chains across the roughly 610 repertoires, and approximately 12 million of those chains were shared by two or more donors. Raw reads were error-corrected and collapsed into unique sequences by a nearest-neighbor algorithm in which closely related sequences were merged to remove PCR and sequencing errors. To assign V, D and J gene segments, CDR3 sequences were aligned to IMGT reference sequences. For a sequence to be retained, a match of at least six nucleotides was required to both a V gene segment and a J gene segment. A rearrangement was called productive if the CDR3 had no stop codons and remained in frame with V and J, and every other rearrangement was called non-productive. Following IMGT convention, CDR3 was defined as the stretch from the second conserved V-encoded cysteine to the conserved J-encoded phenylalanine. The earlier analysis of some 580 of the donors excluded any sequence lacking an unambiguous match to a single V gene segment. In an earlier analysis of 500 to 750 of the donors, V segments were called functional above 56.7% productive rearrangements and were called segregating when the between-donor standard deviation exceeded 5%. To diagnose cytomegalovirus status from the catalog of TCR beta chain sequences, a statistical classification framework was built. A later analysis assigned V and J genes by comparing TCR nucleotide sequences with IMGT/GENE-DB human TR gene sequences. Using the TCRdist pipeline, a later analysis assigned CDR3 sequences along with most-parsimonious VDJ recombination scenarios. A later analysis defined each TCR beta chain by its CDR3 amino acid sequence plus V-gene family, and excluded reads lacking a unique V-gene family. To address suspected cross-contamination and a sequencing artifact, a later analysis removed a few hundred highly shared, low-generation-probability nucleotide sequences. In a later analysis, a clonal expansion index for each public chain was calculated from normalized within-repertoire ranks of inferred template counts. A later analysis computed generation probabilities with a VDJ recombination model fitted to out-of-frame rearrangements, and checked the results against IGoR. In a later analysis, TCR-TCR, TCR-HLA and TCR-CMV co-occurrence was scored with hypergeometric tests, and a repertoire-size bias correction was applied to TCR pairs. A later analysis estimated false discovery rates by permuting HLA or CMV assignments 20 times. In a later analysis, co-occurring TCRs were grouped using DBSCAN, and TCRdist sequence similarity was added for clustering within HLA-allele-positive subsets. Repertoires with fewer than 30,000 or more than 120,000 public chains, plus five repertoires with anomalous nucleotide sharing, were excluded from co-occurrence clustering. TCRdb provides this immuneACCESS table in a form limited to in-frame rearrangements. Some clones are lacking; in checked studies, under half of them reflect an unresolved V gene, and why the rest are absent is not known. The V and J calls and clone size were taken over from that table, and D and trimming were inferred from the DNA. The sample yields some 110,000 clones; 70% were counted once. Jointly, the top ten make up roughly 9% of the sample.

The V and J segments used are TRBV2 and TRBJ1-6; a tentative D call is TRBD1 (5 bases match). The origin of this receptor is a man aged 25 to 40 in good health and CMV-seropositive. The sample consisted of PBMCs. The DNA sequence is as follows: TGTGCCAGCACCCTAGGGGTATCCTATAATTCACCCCTCCACTTT. This encodes CASTLGVSYNSPLHF.